These 12 T cell receptor beta chains were sequenced from one sample in a study of blood T cell repertoires in COVID-19. Assay: immunoSEQ multiplex PCR; the TCRdb copy retains only in-frame clones and omits some. The table shows nearly 200,000 clones, with 84% occurring only once. Material for sequencing was PBMCs or T cells enriched from blood (not recorded which). The receptors originated from a man aged 35 to 55 who had recovered from COVID-19.

The gene calls are TRBV6-1 and TRBJ2-7; D remains ambiguous. The ends were cut back, 2 bases at V and 3 bases at J, with 8 bases in the middle. There are 13 residues in the CDR3. The V gene's germline CDR1 is MNHNS and CDR2 SASEGT. CDR3 region: CASSEHGVYEQYF. For the CDR3, the DNA is TGTGCCAGCAGTGAACACGGAGTCTACGAGCAGTACTTC.

The V and J genes are TRBV9 and TRBJ1-1, with a possible D match to TRBD1 (6 bases). The CDR3 is 13 residues long. The germline V and J ends were trimmed by 0 bases and 3 bases, with 6 bases remaining between them. Germline-derived CDR1 and CDR2 are SGDLS and YYNGEE. CDR3 sequence: CASSVGQDTEAFF. Written as DNA, the CDR3 is TGTGCCAGCAGCGTAGGACAGGACACTGAAGCTTTCTTT.

The rearrangement links TRBV5-5 to TRBJ2-1; TRBD1 aligns across 9 bases. The germline gives CDR1 SGHKS, CDR2 YYEKEE (reference sequence). With 4 bases clipped from V and 4 bases from J, the junction kept 6 bases outside the gene matches. This CDR3 contains 15 residues. CDR3 nucleotides: TGTGCCAGCAGCCTGGGACAGGGTGGGTACAATGAGCAGTTCTTC. Residues: CASSLGQGGYNEQFF.

The chain is built from TRBV25-1 and TRBJ2-3, with D perhaps TRBD1 (8 bases). The CDR3 spans 15 residues. Trimming removed 9 bases from V and 2 bases from J, with 18 bases in between. Germline V gene sequence: CDR1 MGHDK, CDR2 SYGVNS. The CDR3 reads CASNTGGGITDTQYF. The CDR3 DNA sequence: TGTGCCAGTAATACAGGGGGAGGGATCACAGATACGCAGTATTTT.

This sequence joins TRBV5-5 and TRBJ1-2; 7 nucleotides line up with TRBD1. The V segment lost 0 bases and the J segment 1 base; nucleotides outside the gene matches: 3. Germline CDR1 SGHKS, CDR2 YYEKEE (reference sequence). CDR3 length: 15 residues. As DNA, the CDR3 is TGTGCCAGCAGCTTGGGAGGGGGCGATAACTATGGCTACACCTTC. Amino acids: CASSLGGGDNYGYTF.

The chain employs TRBV7-3 and TRBJ1-1; 8 bases agree with TRBD1. Germline V gene data show CDR1 as SGHTA and CDR2 as FQGTGA. The length of the CDR3 is 15 residues. With 4 bases clipped from V and 5 bases from J, the junction kept 9 bases outside the gene matches. In DNA, the CDR3 is TGTGCCAGCAGCTCTCCCCGGGACAGGTTAACTGAAGCTTTCTTT. Translating it yields CASSSPRDRLTEAFF.

The chain joins TRBV5-8 to TRBJ1-4; 7 bases align to TRBD1. V trimming: 2 bases; J trimming: 5 bases; junction bases outside the gene matches: 9. Germline V gene lookup returns CDR1 SGHTS and CDR2 YDEGEE. CDR3 length equals 16 residues. The CDR3 DNA follows: TGTGCCAGCAGCTTCTACGCCGGGACAGCGAATGAAAAACTGTTTTTT. It encodes CASSFYAGTANEKLFF.

The chain joins TRBV10-3 to TRBJ1-3; D uncertain. The V end was cut by 3 bases, the J end by 1 base, with 10 bases between. The length of the CDR3 is 15 residues. CDR1 is ENHRY, CDR2 SYGVKD, per germline. CDR3 bases: TGTGCCATCAGTGACCCCTCTCGGTCTGGAAACACCATATATTTT. Its translation is CAISDPSRSGNTIYF.

The chain recombines TRBV27 with TRBJ2-7; 8 bases fit TRBD1. J gave up 5 bases and V 9 bases, and 18 bases lay outside the gene matches. CDR3 length: 16 residues. Germline V gene sequence: CDR1 MNHEY, CDR2 SMNVEV (reference sequence). In DNA, the CDR3 is TGTGCCAGTTCCCCATTACGGGCAGGGGGCGGGAACGAGCAGTACTTC. Its protein product is CASSPLRAGGGNEQYF.

The chain carries TRBV7-9 and TRBJ2-3, with 7 bases fitting TRBD1. Germline lookup yields CDR1 SEHNR and CDR2 FQNEAQ (reference sequence). V lost 4 bases, J lost 4 bases, and 5 bases stayed unmatched. The CDR3 runs to 14 residues. The CDR3 region has the DNA TGTGCCAGCAGCTACAGACAGGGATCAGATACGCAGTATTTT. Protein: CASSYRQGSDTQYF.

V is TRBV7-2 and J is TRBJ2-7; 7 bases align to TRBD2. Looked up from germline, CDR1 is SGHTA and CDR2 is FQGNSA. This CDR3 comprises 15 residues. The trim removed 4 bases at V and 3 bases at J, leaving 9 bases unmatched. CDR3 in DNA: TGTGCCAGCAGCTCTTACGGGGAGGGGAGCTACGAGCAGTACTTC. As protein: CASSSYGEGSYEQYF.

This clone was counted once. This chain links TRBV4-3 with TRBJ1-2; tentatively, D is TRBD1 (6 bases). The length of the CDR3 is 15 residues. Per germline, CDR1 LGHNA and CDR2 YSLEER. V was cut by 0 bases and J by 9 bases, with 17 bases left in between. The CDR3 protein is CASSQDQGRGGSYTF. CDR3 nucleotides: TGCGCCAGCAGCCAAGATCAGGGGCGAGGCGGTAGCTACACCTTC.